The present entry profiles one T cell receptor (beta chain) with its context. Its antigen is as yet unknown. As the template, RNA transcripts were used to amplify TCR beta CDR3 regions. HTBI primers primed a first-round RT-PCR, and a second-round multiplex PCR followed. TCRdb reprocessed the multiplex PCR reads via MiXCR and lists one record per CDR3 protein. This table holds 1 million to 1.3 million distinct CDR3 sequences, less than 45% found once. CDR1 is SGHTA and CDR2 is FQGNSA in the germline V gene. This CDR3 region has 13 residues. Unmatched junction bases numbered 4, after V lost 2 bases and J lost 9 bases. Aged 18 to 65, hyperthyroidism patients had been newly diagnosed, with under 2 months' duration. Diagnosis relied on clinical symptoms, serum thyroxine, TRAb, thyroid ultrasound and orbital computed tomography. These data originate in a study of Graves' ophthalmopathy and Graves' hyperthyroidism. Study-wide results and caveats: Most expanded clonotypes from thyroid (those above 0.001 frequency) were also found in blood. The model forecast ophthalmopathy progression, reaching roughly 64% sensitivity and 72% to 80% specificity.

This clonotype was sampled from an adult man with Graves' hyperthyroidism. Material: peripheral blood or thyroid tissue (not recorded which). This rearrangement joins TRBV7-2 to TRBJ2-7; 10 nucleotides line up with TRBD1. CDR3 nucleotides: TGTGCCAGCAGCTTATGGGGGACAGGGGCGCAGTACTTC. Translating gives CASSLWGTGAQYF.